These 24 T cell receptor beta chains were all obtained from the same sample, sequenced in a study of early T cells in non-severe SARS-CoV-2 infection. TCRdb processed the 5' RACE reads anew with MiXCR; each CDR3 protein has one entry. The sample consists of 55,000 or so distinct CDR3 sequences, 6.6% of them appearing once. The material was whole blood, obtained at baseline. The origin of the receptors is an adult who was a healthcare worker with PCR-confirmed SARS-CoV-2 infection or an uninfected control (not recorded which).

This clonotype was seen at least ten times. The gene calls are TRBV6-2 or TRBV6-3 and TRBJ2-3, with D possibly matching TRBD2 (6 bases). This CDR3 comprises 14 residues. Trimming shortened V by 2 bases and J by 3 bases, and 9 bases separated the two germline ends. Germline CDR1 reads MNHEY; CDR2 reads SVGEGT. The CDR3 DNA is TGTGCCAGCAGTTACGACCTAGCGACAGATACGCAGTATTTT. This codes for CASSYDLATDTQYF.

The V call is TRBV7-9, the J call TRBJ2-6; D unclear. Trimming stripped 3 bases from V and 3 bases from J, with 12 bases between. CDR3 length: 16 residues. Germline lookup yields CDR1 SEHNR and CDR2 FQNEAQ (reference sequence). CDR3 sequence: CASSLFGSVGANVLTF. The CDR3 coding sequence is TGTGCCAGCAGCTTGTTCGGATCCGTTGGGGCCAACGTCCTGACTTTC.

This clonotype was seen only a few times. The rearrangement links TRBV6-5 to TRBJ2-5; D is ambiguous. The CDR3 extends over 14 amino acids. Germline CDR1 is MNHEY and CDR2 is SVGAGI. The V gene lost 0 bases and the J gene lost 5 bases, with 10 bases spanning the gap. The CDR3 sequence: CASSYSLLGETQYF. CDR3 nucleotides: TGTGCCAGCAGTTACTCGCTCCTCGGGGAGACCCAGTACTTC.

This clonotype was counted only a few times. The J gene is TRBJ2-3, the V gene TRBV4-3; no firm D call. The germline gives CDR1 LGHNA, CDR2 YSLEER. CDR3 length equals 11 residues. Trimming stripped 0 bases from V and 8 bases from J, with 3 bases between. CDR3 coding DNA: TGCGCCAGCAGCCAAGACGGTACGCAGTATTTT. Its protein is CASSQDGTQYF.

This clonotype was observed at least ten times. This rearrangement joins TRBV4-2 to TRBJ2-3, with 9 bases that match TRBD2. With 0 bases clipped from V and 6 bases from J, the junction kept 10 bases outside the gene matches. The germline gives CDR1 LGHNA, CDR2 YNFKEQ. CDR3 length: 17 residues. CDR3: CASSQDRASGNGDTQYF. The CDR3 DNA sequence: TGTGCCAGCAGCCAAGATAGGGCTAGCGGGAATGGGGATACGCAGTATTTT.

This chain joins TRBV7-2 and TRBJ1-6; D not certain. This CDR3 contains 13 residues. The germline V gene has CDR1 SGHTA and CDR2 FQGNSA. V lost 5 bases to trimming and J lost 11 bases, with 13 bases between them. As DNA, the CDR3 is TGTGCCAGCAGCCTTCGAACCCCGCCACCCCTCCACTTT. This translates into CASSLRTPPPLHF. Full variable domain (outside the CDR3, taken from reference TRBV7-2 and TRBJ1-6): GAGVSQSPSNKVTEKGKDVELRCDPISGHTALYWYRQSLGQGLEFLIYFQGNSAPDKSGLPSDRFSAERTGGSVSTLTIQRTQQEDSAVYLCASSLRTPPPLHFGNGTRLTVT.

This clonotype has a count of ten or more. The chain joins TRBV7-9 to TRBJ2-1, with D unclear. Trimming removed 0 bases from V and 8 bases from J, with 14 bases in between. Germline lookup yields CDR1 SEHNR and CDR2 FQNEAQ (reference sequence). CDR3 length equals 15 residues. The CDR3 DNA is TGTGCCAGCAGCTTAGCTCGTCATTCTGGCGATGAGCAGTTCTTC. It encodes CASSLARHSGDEQFF. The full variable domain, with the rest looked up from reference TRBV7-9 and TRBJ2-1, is DTGVSQNPRHKITKRGQNVTFRCDPISEHNRLYWYRQTLGQGPEFLTYFQNEAQLEKSRLLSDRFSAERPKGSFSTLEIQRTEQGDSAMYLCASSLARHSGDEQFFGPGTRLTVL.

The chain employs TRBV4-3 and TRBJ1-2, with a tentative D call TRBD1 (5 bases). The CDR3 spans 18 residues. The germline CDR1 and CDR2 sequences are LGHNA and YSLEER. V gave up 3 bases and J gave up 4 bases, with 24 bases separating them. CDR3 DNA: TGCGCCAGCAGCCAGGCGGGGCGAGGACCCTCGACCTCCTATGGCTACACCTTC. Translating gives CASSQAGRGPSTSYGYTF.

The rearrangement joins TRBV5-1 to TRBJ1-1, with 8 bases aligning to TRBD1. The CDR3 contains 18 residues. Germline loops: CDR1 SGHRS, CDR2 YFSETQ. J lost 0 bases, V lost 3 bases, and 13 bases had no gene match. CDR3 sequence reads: CASSSPSDRASMNTEAFF. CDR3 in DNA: TGCGCCAGCAGCTCCCCATCGGACAGGGCCTCCATGAACACTGAAGCTTTCTTT.

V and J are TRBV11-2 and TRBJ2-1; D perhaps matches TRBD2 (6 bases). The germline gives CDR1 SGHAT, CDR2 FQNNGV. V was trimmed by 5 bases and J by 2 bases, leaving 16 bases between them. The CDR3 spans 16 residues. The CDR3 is CASSLRLSGTYNEQFF. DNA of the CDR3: TGTGCCAGCAGCCTCAGGCTTAGCGGTACCTACAATGAGCAGTTCTTC.

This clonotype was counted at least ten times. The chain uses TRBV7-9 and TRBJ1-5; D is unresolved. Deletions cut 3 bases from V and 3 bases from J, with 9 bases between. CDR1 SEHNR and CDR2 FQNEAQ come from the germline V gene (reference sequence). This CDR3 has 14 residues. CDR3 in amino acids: CASSFDGFNQPQHF. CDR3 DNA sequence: TGTGCCAGCAGCTTCGACGGATTCAATCAGCCCCAGCATTTT.

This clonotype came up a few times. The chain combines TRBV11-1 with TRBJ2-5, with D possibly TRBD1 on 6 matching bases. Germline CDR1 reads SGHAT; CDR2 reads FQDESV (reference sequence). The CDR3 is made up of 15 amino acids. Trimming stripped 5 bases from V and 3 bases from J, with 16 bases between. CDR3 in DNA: TGTGCCAGCAGCCAAAGGACAGCCCCAGAAGAGACCCAGTACTTC. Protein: CASSQRTAPEETQYF. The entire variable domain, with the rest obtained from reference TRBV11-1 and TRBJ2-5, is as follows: EAEVAQSPRYKITEKSQAVAFWCDPISGHATLYWYRQILGQGPELLVQFQDESVVDDSQLPKDRFSAERLKGVDSTLKIQPAELGDSAMYLCASSQRTAPEETQYFGPGTRLLVL.

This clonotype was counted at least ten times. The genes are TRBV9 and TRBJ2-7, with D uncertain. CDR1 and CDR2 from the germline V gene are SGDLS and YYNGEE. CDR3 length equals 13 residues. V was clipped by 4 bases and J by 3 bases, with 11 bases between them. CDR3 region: CASSSRTSYEQYF. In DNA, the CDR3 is TGTGCCAGCAGCTCCCGCACCAGCTACGAGCAGTACTTC.

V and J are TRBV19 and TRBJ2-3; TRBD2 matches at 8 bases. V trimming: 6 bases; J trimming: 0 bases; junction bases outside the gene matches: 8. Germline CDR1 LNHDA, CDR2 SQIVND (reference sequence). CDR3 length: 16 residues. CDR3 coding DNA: TGTGCCAGTAGCTTAAGCGGGAGATCTAGCACAGATACGCAGTATTTT. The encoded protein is CASSLSGRSSTDTQYF.

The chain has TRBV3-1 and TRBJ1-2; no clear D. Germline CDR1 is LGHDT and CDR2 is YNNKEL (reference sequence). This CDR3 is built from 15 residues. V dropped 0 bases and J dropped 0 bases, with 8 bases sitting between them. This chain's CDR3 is CASSQELTTNYGYTF. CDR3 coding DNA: TGTGCCAGCAGCCAAGAGTTGACCACTAACTATGGCTACACCTTC.

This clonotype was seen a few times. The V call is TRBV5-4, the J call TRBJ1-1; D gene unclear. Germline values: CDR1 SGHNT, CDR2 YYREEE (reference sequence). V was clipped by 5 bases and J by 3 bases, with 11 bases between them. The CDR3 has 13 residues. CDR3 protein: CASSILMDTEAFF. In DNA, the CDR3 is TGTGCCAGCAGTATATTGATGGACACTGAAGCTTTCTTT.

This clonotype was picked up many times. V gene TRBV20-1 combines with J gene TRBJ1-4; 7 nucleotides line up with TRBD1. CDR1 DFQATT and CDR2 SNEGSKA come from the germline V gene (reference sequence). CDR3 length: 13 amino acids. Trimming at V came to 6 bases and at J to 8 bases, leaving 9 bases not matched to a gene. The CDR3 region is CSAQDRSREKLFF. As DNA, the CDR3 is TGCAGTGCACAGGACAGGTCGAGAGAAAAACTGTTTTTT.

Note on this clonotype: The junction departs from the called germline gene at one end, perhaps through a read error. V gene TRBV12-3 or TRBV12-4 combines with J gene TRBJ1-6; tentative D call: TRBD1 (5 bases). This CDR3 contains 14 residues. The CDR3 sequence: CANSLAGWNSPLHF. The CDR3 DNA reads TGTGCCAACAGTTTAGCAGGGTGGAATTCACCCCTCCACTTT.

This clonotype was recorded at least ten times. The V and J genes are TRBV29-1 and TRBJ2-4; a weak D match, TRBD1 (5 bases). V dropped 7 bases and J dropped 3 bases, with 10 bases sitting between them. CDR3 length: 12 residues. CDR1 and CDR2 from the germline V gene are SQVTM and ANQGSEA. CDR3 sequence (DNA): TGCAGCGGCAGGGATAACAAAAACATTCAGTACTTC. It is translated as CSGRDNKNIQYF.

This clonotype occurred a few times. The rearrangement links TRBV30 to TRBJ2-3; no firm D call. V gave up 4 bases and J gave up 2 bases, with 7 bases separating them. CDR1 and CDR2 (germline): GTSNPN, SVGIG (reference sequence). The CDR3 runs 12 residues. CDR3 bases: TGTGCCTGGAACACCGCCACAGATACGCAGTATTTT. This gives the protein CAWNTATDTQYF.

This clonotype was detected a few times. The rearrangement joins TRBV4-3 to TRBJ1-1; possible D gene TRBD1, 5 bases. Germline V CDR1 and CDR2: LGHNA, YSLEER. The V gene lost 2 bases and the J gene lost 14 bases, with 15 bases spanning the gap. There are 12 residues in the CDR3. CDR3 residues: CASSQYQGRLFF. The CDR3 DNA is TGCGCCAGCAGCCAATATCAGGGACGGTTGTTCTTT.

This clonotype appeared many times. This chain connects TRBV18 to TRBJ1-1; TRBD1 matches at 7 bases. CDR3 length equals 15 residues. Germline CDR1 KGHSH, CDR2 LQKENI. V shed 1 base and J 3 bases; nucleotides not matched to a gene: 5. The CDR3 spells CASSPLDRVDTEAFF. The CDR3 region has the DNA TGTGCCAGCTCACCACTCGACAGGGTGGACACTGAAGCTTTCTTT.

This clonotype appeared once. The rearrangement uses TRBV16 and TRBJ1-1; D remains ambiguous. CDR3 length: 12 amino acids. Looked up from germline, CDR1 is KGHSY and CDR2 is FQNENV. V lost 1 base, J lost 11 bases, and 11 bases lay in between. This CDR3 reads CASSQWRGGAFF. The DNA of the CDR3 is TGTGCCAGCAGCCAATGGCGAGGTGGGGCTTTCTTT.

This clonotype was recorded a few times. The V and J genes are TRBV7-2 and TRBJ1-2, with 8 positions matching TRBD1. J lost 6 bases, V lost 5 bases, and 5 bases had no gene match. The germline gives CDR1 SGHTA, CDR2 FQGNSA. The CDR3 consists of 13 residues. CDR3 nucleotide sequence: TGTGCCAGCAGCCCCAACAGGGGGGATGGCTACACCTTC. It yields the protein CASSPNRGDGYTF.